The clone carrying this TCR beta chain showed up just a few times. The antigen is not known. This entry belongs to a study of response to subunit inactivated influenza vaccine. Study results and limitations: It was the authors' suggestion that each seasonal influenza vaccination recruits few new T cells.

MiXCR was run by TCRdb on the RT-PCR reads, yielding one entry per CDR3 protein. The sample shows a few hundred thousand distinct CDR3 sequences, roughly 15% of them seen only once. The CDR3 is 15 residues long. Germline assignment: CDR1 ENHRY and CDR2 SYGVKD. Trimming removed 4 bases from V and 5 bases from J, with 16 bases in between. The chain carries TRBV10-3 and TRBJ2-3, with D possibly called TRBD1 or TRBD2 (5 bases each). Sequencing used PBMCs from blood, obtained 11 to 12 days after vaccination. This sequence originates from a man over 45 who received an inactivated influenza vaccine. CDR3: CAISAGTTTKDTQYF. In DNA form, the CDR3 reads TGTGCCATCAGTGCAGGGACCACGACGAAAGATACGCAGTATTTT.